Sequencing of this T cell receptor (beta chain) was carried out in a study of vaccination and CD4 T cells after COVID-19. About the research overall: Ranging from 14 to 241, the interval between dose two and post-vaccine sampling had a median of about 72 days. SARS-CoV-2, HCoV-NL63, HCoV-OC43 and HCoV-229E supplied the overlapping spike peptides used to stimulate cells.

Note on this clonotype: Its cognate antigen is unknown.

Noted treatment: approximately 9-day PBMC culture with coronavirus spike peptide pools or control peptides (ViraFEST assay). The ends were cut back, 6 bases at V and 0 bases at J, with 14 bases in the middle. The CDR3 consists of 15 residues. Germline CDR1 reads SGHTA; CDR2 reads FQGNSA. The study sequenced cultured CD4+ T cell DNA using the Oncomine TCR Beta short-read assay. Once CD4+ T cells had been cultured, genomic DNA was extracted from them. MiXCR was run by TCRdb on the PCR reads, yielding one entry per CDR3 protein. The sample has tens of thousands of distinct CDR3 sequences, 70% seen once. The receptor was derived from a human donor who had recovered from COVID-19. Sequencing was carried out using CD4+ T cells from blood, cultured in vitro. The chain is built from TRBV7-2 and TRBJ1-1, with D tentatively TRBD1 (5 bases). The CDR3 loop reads CASRPTRDLNTEAFF. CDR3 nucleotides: TGTGCCAGCAGACCGACTAGGGACCTGAACACTGAAGCTTTCTTT.